Following are 23 T cell receptor beta chains from one sample sequenced in a study of cytomegalovirus exposure and HLA in healthy donors. PCR involved 60 Vbeta and 13 Jbeta primers. The table came from immunoSEQ multiplex PCR; TCRdb's copy has only in-frame clones and leaves some out. The table records some 200,000 clones, roughly 84% of them present only once. Sequenced sample: PBMCs. These receptors all stem from a man aged 50 or older in good health and CMV-seronegative.

This chain connects TRBV5-1 to TRBJ2-7; 8 bases match TRBD1. The CDR3 covers 15 residues. Losses at the gene ends were 5 bases for V and 2 bases for J; bases not matched to a gene: 9. Germline lookup yields CDR1 SGHRS and CDR2 YFSETQ. The CDR3 DNA reads TGCGCCAGCAGTCAAACAGGGGGTGTCCCCTACGAGCAGTACTTC. Protein: CASSQTGGVPYEQYF.

This clone has just one count. Here the CDR3 DNA reads TGTGCCAGTAGTATGGGCAGAAAGAACACTGAAGCTTTCTTT. Translating gives CASSMGRKNTEAFF. The rearrangement uses TRBV19 and TRBJ1-1; no clear D. Trimming stripped 3 bases from V and 1 base from J, with 9 bases between. This CDR3 has 14 amino acids. Germline CDR1 reads LNHDA; CDR2 reads SQIVND (reference sequence).

This chain uses TRBV5-1 with TRBJ1-3; TRBD1 matches 9 bases. This CDR3 is 18 amino acids long. After removal of 0 bases from V and 0 bases from J, the junction contained 7 bases not matched to a gene. Germline CDR1 SGHRS, CDR2 YFSETQ. CDR3 coding DNA: TGCGCCAGCAGCTTGGAGGCACAGGGGGCCCTCTCTGGAAACACCATATATTTT. This translates into CASSLEAQGALSGNTIYF.

This chain links TRBV28 with TRBJ2-7; TRBD1 matches 11 bases. Germline CDR1 and CDR2: MDHEN and SYDVKM. The CDR3 is 16 residues long. J lost 0 bases, V lost 2 bases, and 3 bases had no gene match. The CDR3 region has the DNA TGTGCCAGCAGTTTAGGGACAGGGGGATACTCCTACGAGCAGTACTTC. As protein: CASSLGTGGYSYEQYF.

The J gene is TRBJ2-2, the V gene TRBV9, with D possibly being TRBD1 (6 bases). CDR3 length: 13 residues. Germline V gives CDR1 SGDLS, CDR2 YYNGEE. V lost 6 bases to trimming and J lost 6 bases, with 12 bases between them. This chain's CDR3 is CASTGQGSGELFF. CDR3 sequence (DNA): TGTGCCAGCACGGGCCAGGGGTCCGGGGAGCTGTTTTTT.

Turning to this clone: Other DNA sequences in the same sample also yield this CDR3. The V and J genes are TRBV27 and TRBJ1-1; no definite D call. The V gene lost 5 bases and the J gene lost 2 bases, with 12 bases spanning the gap. The CDR3 is made up of 14 amino acids. The germline V gene encodes CDR1 MNHEY and CDR2 SMNVEV (reference sequence). The CDR3 reads CASSLLGANTEAFF. For the CDR3, the DNA is TGTGCCAGCAGTCTACTGGGAGCAAACACTGAAGCTTTCTTT.

The genes are TRBV5-1 and TRBJ2-7; D is ambiguous. The germline gives CDR1 SGHRS, CDR2 YFSETQ. CDR3 length: 13 amino acids. V was trimmed by 0 bases and J by 3 bases, leaving 7 bases between them. CDR3 in amino acids: CASSLDRYYEQYF. In DNA form, the CDR3 reads TGCGCCAGCAGCTTGGACAGATACTACGAGCAGTACTTC.

This clone came up once. The chain recombines TRBV19 with TRBJ2-5; a weak D match, TRBD2 (6 bases). This CDR3 spans 13 amino acids. Deletions cut 8 bases from V and 2 bases from J, with 12 bases between. CDR1 is LNHDA, CDR2 SQIVND, per germline (reference sequence). This CDR3 reads CASRRGLQETQYF. CDR3 nucleotides: TGTGCCAGTCGGCGGGGACTGCAAGAGACCCAGTACTTC.

This clone has just one count. The chain carries TRBV28 and TRBJ2-7, with 8 bases that match TRBD1. J was trimmed by 6 bases and V by 5 bases; bases with no gene match: 9. This CDR3 is built from 14 residues. From germline, CDR1 is MDHEN and CDR2 SYDVKM. CDR3 DNA: TGTGCCAGCAGTCGCCCCTCAGGGGGCTCCGAGCAGTACTTC. This sequence encodes CASSRPSGGSEQYF.

The V gene is TRBV6-5, the J gene TRBJ1-2; 9 bases agree with TRBD1. J was trimmed by 4 bases and V by 8 bases; bases with no gene match: 8. The CDR3 loop spans 14 amino acids. Germline V gene sequence: CDR1 MNHEY, CDR2 SVGAGI. The CDR3 nucleotides read TGTGCCAGCCGGACAGGGGCCGGGACCTATGGCTACACCTTC. This encodes CASRTGAGTYGYTF.

V is TRBV27 and J is TRBJ2-7; possibly TRBD1 for D (5 bases). V lost 3 bases to trimming and J lost 2 bases, with 14 bases between them. CDR1 and CDR2 from the germline V gene are MNHEY and SMNVEV (reference sequence). This CDR3 spans 15 amino acids. The CDR3 loop reads CASSFKAGFPYEQYF. The CDR3 nucleotides are TGTGCCAGCAGTTTTAAGGCAGGGTTCCCCTACGAGCAGTACTTC.

This clone has more than one count but fewer than ten. The genes are TRBV11-2 and TRBJ2-7, with a tentative D call TRBD2 (5 bases). The germline CDR1 and CDR2 sequences are SGHAT and FQNNGV. Trimming pared 5 bases from V and 6 bases from J, leaving 11 bases between. The CDR3 is made up of 12 amino acids. CDR3 residues: CASSLAGLEQYF. The CDR3 DNA reads TGTGCCAGCAGCCTAGCTGGACTCGAGCAGTACTTC.

The rearrangement joins TRBV5-1 to TRBJ2-5; a possible D gene is TRBD2 (7 bases). The J call is uncertain, as TRBJ2-7 better fits the DNA end. This CDR3 is 14 amino acids long. CDR1 and CDR2 (germline): SGHRS, YFSETQ. The CDR3 nucleotides read TGCGCCAGCAGTAAGGGGGGGAGTCTCCTCGAGCAGTACTTC. It translates to CASSKGGSLLEQYF.

This CDR3 reads CAWREVQGVSGELFF. The CDR3 DNA is TGTGCCTGGAGGGAGGTGCAGGGGGTGTCCGGGGAGCTGTTTTTT. The rearrangement joins TRBV30 to TRBJ2-2; 7 nucleotides match TRBD1. Germline CDR1 GTSNPN, CDR2 SVGIG (reference sequence). The CDR3 contains 15 residues. The V and J ends lost 3 bases and 6 bases, in that order; junction bases with no gene match: 10.

This chain links TRBV6-7 with TRBJ1-5, with no clear D. TRBV6-7 falls under the ORF class, with uncertain function. Trimming left V 3 bases short and J 5 bases short, with 23 bases between. CDR3 length: 18 amino acids. CDR3 bases: TGTGCCAGCAGTTATGGGCAGCTCCTATACCCACTTTATCAGCCCCAGCATTTT. Translated, it gives CASSYGQLLYPLYQPQHF.

This chain joins TRBV5-4 and TRBJ1-2, with TRBD1 identical over 7 bases. After removal of 6 bases from V and 7 bases from J, the junction contained 9 bases not matched to a gene. Germline loops: CDR1 SGHNT, CDR2 YYREEE (reference sequence). The CDR3 has 13 residues. The CDR3 loop is CASIERQGSGYTF. CDR3 bases: TGTGCCAGCATCGAGCGACAGGGCTCTGGCTACACCTTC.

This chain uses TRBV7-3 with TRBJ2-7; TRBD1 agrees at 7 bases. The CDR3 has 13 amino acids. Germline V lookup: CDR1 SGHTA, CDR2 FQGTGA. Trimming cost V 5 bases and J 8 bases; bases outside gene matches: 9. The CDR3 is CASSPDRSGKQYF. CDR3 nucleotide sequence: TGTGCCAGCAGCCCGGACAGGTCAGGGAAGCAGTACTTC.

The J gene is TRBJ1-5, the V gene TRBV10-3, with 9 bases identical to TRBD1. The CDR3 has 15 amino acids. V trimming: 6 bases; J trimming: 5 bases; junction bases outside the gene matches: 8. Per the germline V gene, CDR1 is ENHRY and CDR2 is SYGVKD. CDR3 nucleotides: TGTGCCATCAGCCCCGGGACAGGGATTGATCAGCCCCAGCATTTT. Translating gives CAISPGTGIDQPQHF.

V usage is TRBV27 and J usage is TRBJ2-7; D gene uncertain. The germline V and J ends were trimmed by 2 bases and 5 bases, with 7 bases remaining between them. In germline, CDR1 is MNHEY, CDR2 SMNVEV (reference sequence). This CDR3 spans 12 amino acids. This CDR3 is CASSLTGDEQYF. As DNA, the CDR3 is TGTGCCAGCAGTTTAACCGGAGACGAGCAGTACTTC.

This clone was found once. V is TRBV27 and J is TRBJ2-1; D is unclear. The ends were cut back, 2 bases at V and 3 bases at J, with 11 bases in the middle. The length of the CDR3 is 15 residues. Germline CDR1 and CDR2: MNHEY and SMNVEV (reference sequence). The CDR3 spells CASSLGQVFYNEQFF. The DNA of the CDR3 is TGTGCCAGCAGTTTAGGGCAGGTTTTCTACAATGAGCAGTTCTTC.

This sequence joins TRBV5-4 and TRBJ2-7; 7 bases are shared with TRBD2. CDR3 length: 16 residues. The V gene's germline CDR1 is SGHNT and CDR2 YYREEE (reference sequence). V lost 0 bases and J lost 0; bases outside the gene matches: 6. CDR3 region: CASSLGVSGSSYEQYF. Here the CDR3 DNA reads TGTGCCAGCAGCTTGGGTGTTAGCGGGTCCTCCTACGAGCAGTACTTC.

The J gene is TRBJ2-1, the V gene TRBV28, with 8 bases aligning to TRBD2. This CDR3 contains 11 residues. The germline V gene encodes CDR1 MDHEN and CDR2 SYDVKM. Losses at the gene ends were 3 bases for V and 16 bases for J; bases not matched to a gene: 5. The CDR3 nucleotides are TGTGCCAGCAGTTTGTCGGGAGGGCTCTTCTTC. Translating it yields CASSLSGGLFF.

This chain connects TRBV9 to TRBJ1-6, with TRBD1 matching 9 bases. CDR3 length: 13 amino acids. J was trimmed by 8 bases and V by 7 bases; bases with no gene match: 4. CDR1 is SGDLS and CDR2 is YYNGEE in the germline V gene. The CDR3 protein is CASGRQGDSPLHF. CDR3 bases: TGTGCCAGCGGGAGACAGGGGGATTCACCCCTCCACTTT.